The clone carrying this TCR beta chain was recorded many times. Arm-PCR of CDR3 regions and iRepertoire HTBI primers were used to build TCR beta libraries. TCRdb re-called the multiplex PCR reads through MiXCR, storing one row per CDR3 protein. The sample has some 340,000 distinct CDR3 sequences, roughly 25% seen once. The data are from a study of regulatory T cells in long-lasting Graves disease. Time point denoted: persistent/refractory GD, antithyroid drugs over 5 years with positive TRAb. The TCR library used RNA extracted from PBMCs. The J segment lost 1 base and the V segment lost 6 bases, leaving 5 bases of the junction unmatched. CDR1 is MDHEN and CDR2 is SYDVKM in the germline V gene. CDR3 size: 14 residues.

This TCR came from a woman aged 40 to 50 with Graves disease. The J gene is TRBJ2-5, the V gene TRBV28, with 7 nucleotides matching TRBD1. The specimen comprised peripheral blood mononuclear cells (PBMCs), sampled when the disease was refractory, from a patient treated with antithyroid drugs. As DNA, the CDR3 is TGTGCCAGCAGCTTGGGACAGCTCCAAGAGACCCAGTACTTC. Encoded protein: CASSLGQLQETQYF.